Below, 11 T cell receptor beta chains from the same sample are listed, as sequenced in a study of shared clonotypes between healthy human individuals. TCRdb's table, derived via immunoSEQ multiplex PCR, lists solely in-frame clones and lacks some. Among some 2 million clones listed, about 95% were seen once. Selected positively for CCR7 and CD45RO-negative, naive CD8 cells excluded terminally differentiated effector memory CD45RA+ cells. Sequencing was carried out using naive CD8+ T cells sorted from blood. These TCRs come from a young man in good health.

The chain uses TRBV7-9 and TRBJ2-1; D unclear. From germline, CDR1 is SEHNR and CDR2 FQNEAQ (reference sequence). V was clipped by 5 bases and J by 4 bases, with 12 bases between them. There are 14 residues in the CDR3. As DNA, the CDR3 is TGTGCCAGCAGCCAATGGCAGGCATACAATGAGCAGTTCTTC. Translated: CASSQWQAYNEQFF.

This rearrangement joins TRBV29-1 to TRBJ2-4; 11 bases are a match to TRBD1. The CDR3 is 16 amino acids. Germline trimming cut 1 base from V and 8 bases from J; bases unmatched to any gene: 10. CDR1 SQVTM and CDR2 ANQGSEA come from the germline V gene. The chain's CDR3 is CSVEGGTGGVADIQYF. In nucleotides, the CDR3 is TGCAGCGTTGAAGGGGGGACAGGGGGTGTCGCAGACATTCAGTACTTC. The complete variable domain, with remaining parts taken from reference TRBV29-1 and TRBJ2-4, reads SAVISQKPSRDICQRGTSLTIQCQVDSQVTMMFWYRQQPGQSLTLIATANQGSEATYESGFVIDKFPISRPNLTFSTLTVSNMSPEDSSIYLCSVEGGTGGVADIQYFGAGTRLSVL.

V is TRBV6-5 and J is TRBJ2-2; 8 nucleotides agree with TRBD1. The V and J ends lost 2 bases and 7 bases, in that order; junction bases with no gene match: 6. The length of the CDR3 is 15 residues. Germline CDR1 and CDR2: MNHEY and SVGAGI. The CDR3 protein is CASSYGSGGVGELFF. DNA for the CDR3: TGTGCCAGCAGTTACGGTTCAGGGGGCGTCGGGGAGCTGTTTTTT.

The CDR3 sequence is CASSLSQGAYGNTIYF. Written as DNA, the CDR3 is TGTGCCAGCAGTTTATCCCAGGGGGCTTATGGAAACACCATATATTTT. The rearrangement joins TRBV6-5 to TRBJ1-3, with TRBD1 matching 8 bases. The CDR3 loop spans 16 amino acids. In germline, CDR1 is MNHEY, CDR2 SVGAGI. After removal of 4 bases from V and 3 bases from J, the junction contained 8 bases not matched to a gene.

This sequence joins TRBV29-1 and TRBJ2-7; a possible D gene is TRBD1 (5 bases). Looked up from germline, CDR1 is SQVTM and CDR2 is ANQGSEA. The CDR3 spans 11 residues. The V gene lost 6 bases and the J gene lost 6 bases, with 12 bases spanning the gap. This chain's CDR3 is CSVLGAIEQYF. Here the CDR3 DNA reads TGCAGCGTCCTAGGGGCAATCGAGCAGTACTTC.

V usage is TRBV6-5 and J usage is TRBJ1-1, with D unclear. The CDR3 loop spans 13 amino acids. The V end lost 3 bases, the J end lost 5 bases, and 10 bases lay between the germline ends. Germline V gene data show CDR1 as MNHEY and CDR2 as SVGAGI. The CDR3 DNA is TGTGCCAGCAGTTATGAGGCGGGGACTGAAGCTTTCTTT. Protein sequence: CASSYEAGTEAFF.

The V and J genes are TRBV13 and TRBJ1-3, with D possibly TRBD1 on 5 matching bases. Germline lookup yields CDR1 PRHDT and CDR2 FYEKMQ (reference sequence). The CDR3 spans 13 residues. V was pared by 8 bases and J by 2 bases, with 10 bases between. The CDR3: CASRGGAGNTIYF. CDR3 DNA sequence: TGTGCCAGCCGGGGAGGGGCTGGAAACACCATATATTTT.

J is TRBJ2-7 and V is TRBV7-8, with D unclear. This CDR3 contains 11 residues. The germline V gene encodes CDR1 SGHVS and CDR2 FQNEAQ. Between the trimmed V and J ends, which lost 6 bases and 2 bases, there was a span of 5 bases. CDR3 in amino acids: CASRSTYEQYF. The CDR3 DNA reads TGTGCCAGCAGGAGCACCTACGAGCAGTACTTC.

This rearrangement joins TRBV4-3 to TRBJ2-7, with 8 bases identical to TRBD2. The CDR3 is 16 amino acids. Germline CDR1 and CDR2: LGHNA and YSLEER. Trimming removed 3 bases from V and 0 bases from J; junction bases left unmatched: 7. CDR3 DNA: TGCGCCAGCAGCCAGGTTCTAGCGGGTATCTCCTACGAGCAGTACTTC. Translated: CASSQVLAGISYEQYF.

The chain carries TRBV27 and TRBJ2-7; D remains ambiguous. The CDR3 length is 11 residues. Trimming pared 8 bases from V and 3 bases from J, leaving 8 bases between. Per germline, CDR1 MNHEY and CDR2 SMNVEV (reference sequence). CDR3: CASGHSYEQYF. The CDR3 nucleotides are TGTGCCAGCGGGCACAGCTACGAGCAGTACTTC.

The V gene is TRBV25-1, the J gene TRBJ2-7, with D maybe TRBD2 (5 bases). CDR1 and CDR2 from the germline V gene are MGHDK and SYGVNS. The CDR3 covers 15 residues. V lost 7 bases to trimming and J lost 0 bases, with 16 bases between them. The CDR3 loop reads CASTSPGSYSYEQYF. The CDR3 DNA reads as TGTGCCAGCACCTCCCCTGGGAGCTACTCCTACGAGCAGTACTTC.